These 8 T cell receptor beta chains originate from one sample sequenced in a study of low-dose radiotherapy and immunotherapy resistance in tumors. Alpha- and beta-chain coverage of first-strand cDNA came from TRAV- and TRBV-specific primers. Over roughly 20 PCR cycles, TCRs were amplified from a constant-region primer and V-primer adapter. TCRdb analysed the reads with MiXCR anew, one entry per CDR3 protein. This table has fewer than 20,000 distinct CDR3 sequences, 74% appearing once. Receptors originate from a human donor with advanced metastatic prostate, ovarian, gallbladder or colorectal cancer (not recorded which). This table probably holds off-target reads from a library built for another chain.

The rearrangement uses TRBV5-1 and TRBJ1-5; D call uncertain. Germline V lookup: CDR1 SGHRS, CDR2 YFSETQ. The CDR3 length is 13 residues. V dropped 1 base and J dropped 2 bases, with 4 bases sitting between them. The CDR3 bases are TGCGCCAGCAGCTTGCAAGGCAATCAGCCCCAGCATTTT. Protein product: CASSLQGNQPQHF.

There are a few counts of this clonotype. The chain joins TRBV9 to TRBJ1-1; D is possibly TRBD1 (6 bases). This CDR3 spans 13 amino acids. CDR1 and CDR2 from the germline V gene are SGDLS and YYNGEE. Trimming stripped 3 bases from V and 8 bases from J, with 14 bases between. The chain's CDR3 is CASSALAGTEAFF. The CDR3 nucleotides read TGTGCCAGCAGCGCTCTTGCCGGGACAGAAGCTTTCTTT.

The chain combines TRBV29-1 with TRBJ2-2; a weak D match, TRBD2 (6 bases). CDR3 length: 14 residues. Germline CDR1 SQVTM, CDR2 ANQGSEA. Deletions cut 5 bases from V and 2 bases from J, with 12 bases between. Written as DNA, the CDR3 is TGCAGCGTTTCTCCAGGGACTAACACCGGGGAGCTGTTTTTT. It specifies CSVSPGTNTGELFF.

The count of this clonotype is one. This rearrangement joins TRBV20-1 to TRBJ1-2, with D unresolved. The CDR3 covers 12 residues. Between the trimmed V and J ends, which lost 5 bases and 2 bases, there was a span of 9 bases. Germline assignment: CDR1 DFQATT and CDR2 SNEGSKA (reference sequence). CDR3: CSALDPNYGYTF. The CDR3 DNA follows: TGCAGTGCTCTCGACCCAAACTATGGCTACACCTTC.

The chain links TRBV18 to TRBJ2-5; D possibly corresponds to TRBD2 (5 bases). V was trimmed by 2 bases and J by 5 bases, leaving 9 bases between them. The CDR3 contains 13 residues. Germline values: CDR1 KGHSH, CDR2 LQKENI. The CDR3 here is CASSPGGGETQYF. CDR3 nucleotides: TGTGCCAGCTCACCAGGAGGCGGCGAGACCCAGTACTTC. Filled out from reference TRBV18 and TRBJ2-5, the complete variable domain reads NAGVMQNPRHLVRRRGQEARLRCSPMKGHSHVYWYRQLPEEGLKFMVYLQKENIIDESGMPKERFSAEFPKEGPSILRIQQVVRGDSAAYFCASSPGGGETQYFGPGTRLLVL.

The table lists this clonotype with a few counts. The DNA for the CDR3 is TGTGCCAGCAGTTCCGACAGGGCACAGCCCCAGCATTTT. Translating it yields CASSSDRAQPQHF. The J gene is TRBJ1-5, the V gene TRBV6-6; 7 nucleotides agree with TRBD1. The germline gives CDR1 MNHNY, CDR2 SVGAGI (reference sequence). The CDR3 length is 13 residues. V was clipped by 4 bases and J by 7 bases; unmatched bases: 4.

The chain is built from TRBV6-2 or TRBV6-3 and TRBJ2-3; D gene uncertain. Per the germline V gene, CDR1 is MNHEY and CDR2 is SVGEGT. The CDR3 is 14 residues long. V lost 4 bases and J lost 5, with 13 bases in between. CDR3 nucleotide sequence: TGTGCCAGCAGTTCTGTTGCTTTGGGAGATACGCAGTATTTT. This encodes CASSSVALGDTQYF.

V usage is TRBV30 and J usage is TRBJ2-3, with D perhaps matching TRBD1 (6 bases). The CDR3 is made up of 16 amino acids. CDR1 is GTSNPN, CDR2 SVGIG, per germline (reference sequence). Trimming shortened V by 2 bases and J by 3 bases, and 18 bases separated the two germline ends. The CDR3 coding sequence is TGTGCCTGGAGTCCTGGGGCCCCTCAGGGGACAGATACGCAGTATTTT. It translates to CAWSPGAPQGTDTQYF.